This is a list of T cell receptor beta chains from one sample in a study of OX40 agonist ivuxolimab in advanced cancers. TCRdb's copy holds only in-frame clones and misses some; the assay was immunoSEQ multiplex PCR. The sample lists approximately 91,000 clones, about 83% occurring once. The input for sequencing was CD4+ or CD8+ T cells sorted from blood, taken in a trial of the OX40 agonist ivuxolimab. These receptor sequences come from an adult with an advanced solid tumor such as melanoma, head and neck, liver or kidney cancer. CDR3s include the opening cysteine and the closing phenylalanine or tryptophan. A D gene is named only where the DNA matches it firmly. Only part of the rows carry a size: once, few, many, or a class if the clone is expanded.

D gene	V gene	clone size	J gene	CDR3 protein	CDR3 DNA
TRBD1	TRBV4-1	once	TRBJ1-2	CASSQDRQGGYGYTF	TGCGCCAGCAGCCAAGATCGACAGGGTGGCTATGGCTACACCTTC
NA	TRBV19	NA	TRBJ2-2	CASRTKGGVGLGAGELFF	TGTGCCAGTCGGACGAAGGGTGGGGTTGGGTTAGGAGCCGGGGAGCTGTTTTTT
NA	TRBV2	NA	TRBJ1-4	CASTIRQANEKLFF	TGTGCCAGCACCATAAGACAGGCGAATGAAAAACTGTTTTTT
NA	TRBV5-1	NA	TRBJ1-4	CASSRGDSATNEKLFF	TGCGCCAGCAGCCGGGGAGACAGTGCAACTAATGAAAAACTGTTTTTT
NA	TRBV10-3	NA	TRBJ2-3	CAFLRDTQYF	TGTGCCTTCCTTAGGGATACGCAGTATTTT
NA	TRBV27	NA	TRBJ2-7	CASSSRVYSYEQYF	TGTGCCAGCAGTTCTCGGGTCTACTCCTACGAGCAGTACTTC
TRBD2	TRBV9	once	TRBJ2-1	CASSSGLVAGSSYNEQFF	TGTGCCAGCAGCTCCGGGTTGGTAGCGGGTAGTTCCTACAATGAGCAGTTCTTC
NA	TRBV19	NA	TRBJ2-3	CASSTGGTDTQYF	TGTGCCAGTAGTACAGGGGGCACAGATACGCAGTATTTT
TRBD2	TRBV7-9	NA	TRBJ2-1	CASSSAGTGEQFF	TGTGCCAGCAGCTCAGCGGGGACGGGTGAGCAGTTCTTC
TRBD2	TRBV2	NA	TRBJ2-3	CASRGLVGGTDTQYF	TGTGCCAGCAGGGGACTAGTGGGAGGCACAGATACGCAGTATTTT
TRBD1	TRBV4-2	NA	TRBJ2-3	CASSQEWQGATDTQYF	TGTGCCAGCAGCCAAGAATGGCAGGGGGCCACAGATACGCAGTATTTT
NA	TRBV18	NA	TRBJ2-3	CASSPILTERGTDTQYF	TGTGCCAGCTCACCTATATTGACAGAGAGGGGCACAGATACGCAGTATTTT
NA	TRBV7-7	NA	TRBJ2-2	CASSLGGITGELFF	TGTGCTAGCAGCTTAGGAGGAATCACCGGGGAGCTGTTTTTT
TRBD2	TRBV5-1	NA	TRBJ2-2	CASSLVWTSGSANTGELFF	TGCGCCAGCAGCTTGGTTTGGACTAGCGGGAGCGCGAACACCGGGGAGCTGTTTTTT
NA	TRBV9	NA	TRBJ1-1	CASSPTPGGGWGANTEAFF	TGTGCCAGCAGCCCGACCCCGGGGGGCGGATGGGGGGCCAACACTGAAGCTTTCTTT
TRBD1	TRBV7-6	NA	TRBJ2-5	CASSPRDSRETQYF	TGTGCCAGCAGCCCCCGGGACAGTCGAGAGACCCAGTACTTC
NA	TRBV6-5	NA	TRBJ1-1	CASSYPRGGNTEAFF	TGTGCCAGCAGTTATCCGCGAGGGGGGAACACTGAAGCTTTCTTT
NA	TRBV10-3	NA	TRBJ1-5	CAIGPGEIQPQHF	TGTGCCATCGGTCCGGGGGAAATTCAGCCCCAGCATTTT
NA	TRBV2	NA	TRBJ1-2	CASSPGQVYGYTF	TGTGCCAGCAGTCCGGGACAAGTCTATGGCTACACCTTC
NA	TRBV21-1	NA	TRBJ2-1	CASSSRFASGGNYNEQFF	TGTGCCAGCAGCTCCCGTTTCGCGAGTGGGGGGAACTACAATGAGCAGTTCTTC
NA	TRBV7-3	NA	TRBJ1-2	CASSLTVQNYGYAF	TGTGCCAGCAGCTTAACGGTACAGAACTATGGCTACGCCTTC
NA	TRBV6-1	NA	TRBJ1-2	CASGGRDYGYTF	TGTGCCAGCGGAGGGAGGGACTATGGCTACACCTTC
NA	TRBV9	NA	TRBJ1-2	CASSSGPNYGYTF	TGTGCCAGCAGCTCCGGGCCCAACTATGGCTACACCTTC
TRBD2	TRBV7-8	once	TRBJ2-3	CASSLRGGVTQYF	TGTGCCAGCAGCTTACGCGGGGGGGTTACGCAGTATTTT
NA	TRBV6-6	NA	TRBJ1-1	CASSTHKGGGTEAFF	TGTGCCAGCAGTACCCACAAGGGGGGAGGGACTGAAGCTTTCTTT
TRBD1	TRBV2	NA	TRBJ2-7	CASRKDRADYEQYF	TGTGCCAGCAGAAAGGACAGGGCGGACTACGAGCAGTACTTC
NA	TRBV28	NA	TRBJ2-6	CASRRASSGANVLTF	TGTGCCAGCAGGCGAGCGAGCTCTGGGGCCAACGTCCTGACTTTC
NA	TRBV7-9	NA	TRBJ2-3	CASSPEGDRADTQYF	TGTGCCAGCAGCCCCGAGGGGGATCGGGCAGATACGCAGTATTTT
NA	TRBV5-6	NA	TRBJ2-5	CASSIQGGAQETQYF	TGTGCCAGTTCGATCCAGGGGGGCGCCCAAGAGACCCAGTACTTC
NA	TRBV4-3	few	TRBJ2-3	CASSQVTSPFGTDTQYF	TGCGCCAGCAGCCAAGTCACCAGTCCTTTTGGGACAGATACGCAGTATTTT
TRBD1	TRBV6-5	NA	TRBJ2-5	CASKRTGQETQYF	TGTGCCAGCAAACGGACAGGGCAAGAGACCCAGTACTTC
NA	TRBV18	NA	TRBJ1-1	CASSRDWNTEAFF	TGTGCCAGCTCAAGGGACTGGAACACTGAAGCTTTCTTT
NA	TRBV19	NA	TRBJ2-1	CASSKTASSYNEQFF	TGTGCCAGTAGTAAAACAGCCAGCTCCTACAATGAGCAGTTCTTC
NA	TRBV27	NA	TRBJ2-2	CASSPSANTGELFF	TGTGCCAGCAGTCCAAGTGCGAACACCGGGGAGCTGTTTTTT
NA	TRBV6-6	NA	TRBJ1-1	CASGRVEAFF	TGTGCCAGCGGTCGGGTAGAAGCTTTCTTT